The clone carrying this T cell receptor beta chain was seen at least ten times. Antigen: not known. The CDR3 is made up of 14 amino acids. V dropped 9 bases and J dropped 2 bases, with 15 bases sitting between them. The second PCR ran roughly 6 to 11 cycles with a sample-barcoded 5' primer and J-beta primers. MiXCR, run by TCRdb on the 5' RACE reads, gives a single entry per CDR3 protein. The sample lists fewer than 750,000 distinct CDR3 sequences, approximately 52% occurring once. Per sample, no less than 5 micrograms of total RNA were extracted. This sample is part of a study of blood T cells in healthy people across ages. Study-wide points: PBMCs were not sorted, which prevented a conclusive comparison of naive versus antigen-experienced cells.

The genes are TRBV12-3 or TRBV12-4 and TRBJ2-3; weak D call: TRBD1 (6 bases). Material: blood. The origin of this receptor is a woman aged 80 or older in good health. CDR3 sequence reads: CASWGRVSTDTQYF. CDR3 nucleotides: TGTGCCAGTTGGGGGCGGGTCTCCACAGATACGCAGTATTTT.